The clone carrying this T cell receptor beta chain was recorded many times. The CDR3 has 14 amino acids. Trimming took off 7 bases at V and 3 bases at J, with 10 bases between the two ends. Germline values: CDR1 MNHNS, CDR2 SASEGT. Arm-PCR of CDR3 regions and iRepertoire HTBI primers were the basis on which TCR beta libraries were built. Via MiXCR, TCRdb re-called the multiplex PCR reads, giving one row per CDR3 protein. This table has some 350,000 distinct CDR3 sequences, around 16% appearing once. The data were obtained in a study of regulatory T cells in long-lasting Graves disease. This sample's time point: newly diagnosed GD, antithyroid drugs for less than 3 months. TCR sequences were obtained from RNA taken from PBMCs. A further study also used this sample, focusing on T cells in Graves' hyperthyroidism and ophthalmopathy. That paper adds: Subjects aged 18 to 65 presented with newly diagnosed hyperthyroidism of less than 2 months' duration. Peripheral blood also featured most of the thyroid clonotypes expanded above 0.001.

This clonotype was sampled from a woman younger than 30 with Graves disease. Specimen: peripheral blood mononuclear cells (PBMCs), collected at new diagnosis, from a patient treated with antithyroid drugs. The chain combines TRBV6-1 with TRBJ1-6; D gene ambiguous. The DNA of the CDR3 is TGTGCCAGCAAATCTGAATACTATAATTCACCCCTCCACTTT. It yields the protein CASKSEYYNSPLHF.